The 9 T cell receptor beta chains below all came from one sample that was sequenced in a study of blood T cells in healthy people across ages (dated by TCRdb to the mid-2010s). The method was 5' RACE. Sequencing was performed on an Illumina HiSeq 2500. The second PCR ran for roughly 7 to 12 cycles and used a J-beta primer mix along with a sample-barcoded 5' primer. TCRdb cleaned the public reads at Q25 with fastp, built clones with MiXCR and kept in-frame beta chains. Rows are unified per CDR3 protein, each entry keeping the most common DNA and genes. This sample comprises more than 900,000 distinct CDR3 sequences, around 25% of them detected only once. The biggest ten clones account for 0.75% of the sample. These same data were also listed under a study on T cells of mothers and their children.

What was sequenced was blood. These receptors all stem from a girl aged 2 to 10 in good health.

This chain links TRBV12-3 or TRBV12-4 with TRBJ2-2, with D possibly being TRBD1 (5 bases). The V end lost 6 bases, the J end lost 6 bases, and 14 bases lay between the germline ends. The CDR3 has 14 residues. Here the CDR3 DNA reads TGTGCCAGCAGCATAGAAGGGGTTTCCGGGGAGCTGTTTTTT. This sequence encodes CASSIEGVSGELFF.

V is TRBV9 and J is TRBJ2-7; 11 bases are shared with TRBD1. The V gene's germline CDR1 is SGDLS and CDR2 YYNGEE. The CDR3 consists of 16 residues. The J segment lost 3 bases and the V segment lost 4 bases, leaving 9 bases of the junction unmatched. The DNA for the CDR3 is TGTGCCAGCAGCCCTCAGGGAGGGACAGGGGGCTACGAGCAGTACTTC. Translating gives CASSPQGGTGGYEQYF.

The rearrangement links TRBV5-1 to TRBJ2-3; D not resolved. V was trimmed by 3 bases and J by 5 bases, leaving 7 bases between them. CDR1 and CDR2 from the germline V gene are SGHRS and YFSETQ. The CDR3 is 12 amino acids. The CDR3 DNA reads TGCGCCAGCAGCTACGACCGAGATACGCAGTATTTT. Residues: CASSYDRDTQYF.

The sample holds many counts of this clonotype. V and J are TRBV7-6 and TRBJ2-4, with 10 bases that match TRBD1. Unmatched junction bases numbered 16, after V lost 3 bases and J lost 8 bases. This CDR3 region has 18 residues. Germline V gives CDR1 SGHVS, CDR2 FNYEAQ. The DNA for the CDR3 is TGTGCCAGCAGCTTCAATTGCACCCGACAGGGGGCGTTTCACATTCAGTACTTC. Protein sequence: CASSFNCTRQGAFHIQYF.

This clonotype was counted a few times. This chain joins TRBV7-9 and TRBJ2-5, with a possible D match to TRBD1 (5 bases). TRBJ2-1 explains the end of the DNA better; the J call may be wrong. Germline CDR1 and CDR2: SEHNR and FQNEAQ (reference sequence). The CDR3 covers 13 residues. CDR3 amino acids: CASSLILGDEQFF. CDR3 coding DNA: TGTGCCAGCAGCTTAATTCTAGGGGATGAGCAGTTCTTC.

The chain joins TRBV6-2 or TRBV6-3 to TRBJ2-1; D is possibly TRBD1 (5 bases). Trimming left V 0 bases short and J 8 bases short, with 23 bases between. In germline, CDR1 is MNHEY, CDR2 SVGEGT. This CDR3 region has 18 residues. The CDR3 spells CASSYSMVRWQGTDEQFF. CDR3 DNA sequence: TGTGCCAGCAGTTACTCGATGGTCAGGTGGCAGGGAACGGATGAGCAGTTCTTC.

The chain uses TRBV5-1 and TRBJ2-3, with TRBD1 matching 7 bases. Germline CDR1 is SGHRS and CDR2 is YFSETQ. Losses at the gene ends were 3 bases for V and 2 bases for J; bases not matched to a gene: 6. The CDR3 consists of 15 residues. The CDR3 DNA follows: TGCGCCAGCAGCTCTCCGGGACAGACCACAGATACGCAGTATTTT. It codes for CASSSPGQTTDTQYF.

This chain joins TRBV7-3 and TRBJ2-1; possibly TRBD2 for D (6 bases). The J call is uncertain, as TRBJ2-7 better fits the DNA end. The germline V gene has CDR1 SGHTA and CDR2 FQGTGA. The CDR3 extends over 15 amino acids. CDR3 coding DNA: TGTGCCAGCAGCCCTGCCGGAGGGACCCTCTACGAGCAGTACTTC. Its protein is CASSPAGGTLYEQYF.

This chain uses TRBV28 with TRBJ2-5; possibly TRBD1 for D (6 bases). CDR1 MDHEN and CDR2 SYDVKM come from the germline V gene. CDR3 size: 15 residues. V was trimmed by 5 bases and J by 4 bases, leaving 17 bases between them. CDR3 coding DNA: TGTGCCAGCAGTACCCCAATGCAGGGGAGAGAGACCCAGTACTTC. Its protein is CASSTPMQGRETQYF.